What follows are 9 T cell receptor beta chains derived from one specimen sequenced in a study of metastatic and nonmetastatic thyroid tumors. Thyroid surgery had not been preceded by any treatment in any patient. MiXCR was used by TCRdb to re-call the PCR reads. The table records several thousand clones, just under 30% of them present only once. The sample comprised tumor tissue. The receptors were gathered from a female donor with papillary thyroid cancer or a benign thyroid nodule (not recorded which). Some clones in this sample may be carry-over from other donors' samples.

This clone came up a few times. The J gene is TRBJ2-5, the V gene TRBV15; D perhaps matches TRBD1 (5 bases). V was clipped by 1 base and J by 5 bases, with 11 bases between them. Germline values: CDR1 LNHNV, CDR2 YYDKDF (reference sequence). This CDR3 has 14 residues. The CDR3 protein is CATSRAGILETQYF. CDR3 in DNA: TGTGCCACCAGCAGAGCAGGGATTCTCGAGACCCAGTACTTC.

This clone is deemed medium-sized. The chain recombines TRBV5-1 with TRBJ1-3, with D possibly being TRBD1 (5 bases). Germline loops: CDR1 SGHRS, CDR2 YFSETQ. Trimming took 4 bases from V and 0 from J, leaving 14 bases between them. The CDR3 is 16 amino acids. Here the CDR3 reads CASSPEGRSSGNTIYF. CDR3 nucleotides: TGCGCCAGCAGCCCGGAGGGGAGAAGCTCTGGAAACACCATATATTTT.

Worth noting for this clone: Compared with germline, one end of the junction differs, possibly owing to a read error. The CDR3 bases are TGTGTCAGCACCCTTGGGAGGAACACTGAAACTTTCTTT. The encoded protein is CVSTLGRNTETFF. The rearrangement joins TRBV3-1 to TRBJ1-1; no reliable D call. Germline-derived CDR1 and CDR2 are LGHDT and YNNKEL (reference sequence). CDR3 size: 13 residues.

This clone occurred a few times. The chain joins TRBV20-1 to TRBJ2-7; D is undetermined. The CDR3 is 13 residues long. Germline lookup yields CDR1 DFQATT and CDR2 SNEGSKA (reference sequence). Trimming shortened V by 3 bases and J by 9 bases, and 18 bases separated the two germline ends. This CDR3 reads CSASVDPTSGQYF. The CDR3 nucleotides are TGCAGTGCTAGCGTGGACCCAACATCGGGGCAGTACTTC.

By sample share, this clone is medium-sized (0.01 to 0.1%). The gene calls are TRBV7-2 and TRBJ2-1, with D possibly being TRBD1 (5 bases). The germline V and J ends were trimmed by 6 bases and 10 bases, with 13 bases remaining between them. This CDR3 has 12 amino acids. Germline CDR1 and CDR2: SGHTA and FQGNSA. CDR3 sequence reads: CASSSVGREQFF. CDR3 sequence (DNA): TGTGCCAGCAGTTCGGTGGGGCGGGAGCAGTTCTTC.

The rearrangement joins TRBV12-3 or TRBV12-4 to TRBJ1-1; 7 bases match TRBD1. J was trimmed by 0 bases and V by 6 bases; bases with no gene match: 7. The CDR3 length is 15 residues. Here the CDR3 reads CASSRDSLLNTEAFF. The CDR3 nucleotides are TGTGCCAGCAGCCGGGACAGCTTATTGAACACTGAAGCTTTCTTT.

V and J are TRBV5-1 and TRBJ1-2; maybe TRBD1 (5 bases). There are 17 residues in the CDR3. Germline V gene sequence: CDR1 SGHRS, CDR2 YFSETQ. The ends were cut back, 0 bases at V and 4 bases at J, with 19 bases in the middle. The CDR3 loop reads CASSLVREGFLGYGYTF. The DNA of the CDR3 is TGCGCCAGCAGCTTGGTCAGGGAGGGTTTTTTAGGCTATGGCTACACCTTC.

CDR3 nucleotides: TGTGCCAGCAGCTCATACAGGGGGAAGGGCAATGAGCAGTTCTTC. It yields the protein CASSSYRGKGNEQFF. This chain links TRBV11-2 with TRBJ2-1; the match to TRBD1 covers 8 bases. The CDR3 is 15 residues long. V lost 4 bases, J lost 6 bases, and 8 bases stayed unmatched. CDR1 is SGHAT and CDR2 is FQNNGV in the germline V gene.

By proportion, this clone is medium-sized. The CDR3 here is CASSYSGQQNEKLFF. The CDR3 coding sequence is TGTGCCAGCAGTTACTCAGGACAGCAAAATGAAAAACTGTTTTTT. The chain joins TRBV6-5 to TRBJ1-4; a weak D match, TRBD1 (6 bases). V was trimmed by 0 bases and J by 5 bases, leaving 10 bases between them. From germline, CDR1 is MNHEY and CDR2 SVGAGI. CDR3 length: 15 amino acids.